Shown below are 23 T cell receptor beta chains from a single sample sequenced in a study of cytomegalovirus exposure and HLA in healthy donors. This PCR relied on a set of 60 Vbeta primers and 13 Jbeta primers. Profiled with immunoSEQ multiplex PCR; TCRdb holds only in-frame clones, not every one. The repertoire has some 140,000 clones, around 85% of them found once; the top ten carry under 7%. The specimen was PBMCs. These receptor sequences come from a woman in her 30s in good health and CMV-seropositive.

This clone appeared a few times. The chain carries TRBV4-1 and TRBJ2-7; TRBD2 aligns across 7 bases. Per germline, CDR1 MGHRA and CDR2 YSYEKL. This CDR3 has 14 residues. Trimming removed 5 bases from V and 0 bases from J; junction bases left unmatched: 4. In DNA, the CDR3 is TGCGCCAGCAGCTCCCGGACTAGCTCCTACGAGCAGTACTTC. Protein sequence: CASSSRTSSYEQYF.

V is TRBV5-1 and J is TRBJ2-3, with D perhaps matching TRBD2 (6 bases). The V gene's germline CDR1 is SGHRS and CDR2 YFSETQ. The CDR3 is made up of 16 amino acids. V lost 5 bases and J lost 0, with 16 bases in between. The CDR3 DNA is TGCGCCAGCAGTATCGGGACTTTCGGAAGCACAGATACGCAGTATTTT. Translated: CASSIGTFGSTDTQYF.

V usage is TRBV19 and J usage is TRBJ2-3; D unresolved. Germline lookup yields CDR1 LNHDA and CDR2 SQIVND (reference sequence). V dropped 2 bases and J dropped 5 bases, with 5 bases sitting between them. The CDR3 has 12 amino acids. CDR3 in DNA: TGTGCCAGTAGTATATCGAGAGATACGCAGTATTTT. This codes for CASSISRDTQYF.

The V call is TRBV29-1, the J call TRBJ1-1; 7 positions agree with TRBD1. The CDR3 is 15 residues long. The V gene's germline CDR1 is SQVTM and CDR2 ANQGSEA. V dropped 5 bases and J dropped 0; count of bases not matched to a gene: 9. As DNA, the CDR3 is TGCAGCGTTATCCCCCCGGGACAGATGAACACTGAAGCTTTCTTT. Amino acids: CSVIPPGQMNTEAFF.

The rearrangement links TRBV6-4 to TRBJ2-2; D gene uncertain. Germline V gene data show CDR1 as MRHNA and CDR2 as SNTAGT. This CDR3 contains 14 residues. V was shortened by 0 bases and J by 2 bases, with 4 bases between the two germline ends. This chain's CDR3 is CASSDSSNTGELFF. The DNA of the CDR3 is TGTGCCAGCAGTGACTCTAGCAACACCGGGGAGCTGTTTTTT.

The chain combines TRBV4-1 with TRBJ2-3; possibly TRBD2 for D (6 bases). V was clipped by 0 bases and J by 6 bases, with 13 bases between them. CDR3 length: 15 amino acids. Per the germline V gene, CDR1 is MGHRA and CDR2 is YSYEKL. CDR3 in DNA: TGCGCCAGCAGCCAAGAAGACGCGGAGGGGGATACGCAGTATTTT. Its translation: CASSQEDAEGDTQYF.

V usage is TRBV11-2 and J usage is TRBJ1-3, with D possibly being TRBD1 (5 bases). Trimming shortened V by 1 base and J by 0 bases, and 16 bases separated the two germline ends. CDR1 is SGHAT and CDR2 is FQNNGV in the germline V gene. This CDR3 has 18 residues. This CDR3 is CASSLALRGEDSGNTIYF. The CDR3 bases are TGTGCCAGCAGCTTAGCGTTGCGGGGGGAGGACTCTGGAAACACCATATATTTT.

Of note for this clone: The same CDR3 arises from other DNA sequences in this sample as well. The chain is built from TRBV18 and TRBJ1-1; 9 bases are a match to TRBD1. Germline lookup yields CDR1 KGHSH and CDR2 LQKENI. The CDR3 spans 15 residues. V was pared by 4 bases and J by 0 bases, with 3 bases of the junction left unmatched. This chain's CDR3 is CASSQGQGLNTEAFF. The DNA of the CDR3 is TGTGCCAGCTCACAGGGACAGGGCTTGAACACTGAAGCTTTCTTT.

This clone was observed a handful of times. The V call is TRBV29-1, the J call TRBJ1-1; D unclear. The CDR3 length is 13 residues. CDR1 SQVTM and CDR2 ANQGSEA come from the germline V gene. V lost 3 bases, J lost 0 bases, and 8 bases lay in between. CDR3: CSVDPGMNTEAFF. CDR3 bases: TGCAGCGTTGATCCGGGGATGAACACTGAAGCTTTCTTT.

This chain connects TRBV28 to TRBJ1-1; D is undetermined. The CDR3 has 15 residues. Germline CDR1 reads MDHEN; CDR2 reads SYDVKM. V lost 4 bases and J 2 bases, leaving 14 bases between the germline ends. The CDR3, as DNA: TGTGCCAGCAGTTCCTCGGGGAGGCCTAACACTGAAGCTTTCTTT. The encoded protein is CASSSSGRPNTEAFF.

The chain joins TRBV27 to TRBJ2-3; 8 bases map to TRBD1. Trimming removed 3 bases from V and 6 bases from J; junction bases left unmatched: 5. Germline-derived CDR1 and CDR2 are MNHEY and SMNVEV (reference sequence). CDR3 length equals 14 residues. CDR3 amino acids: CASSLWQGADTQYF. DNA for the CDR3: TGTGCCAGCAGTTTGTGGCAGGGGGCTGATACGCAGTATTTT.

Written as DNA, the CDR3 is TGCGCCAGCAGCTCGGCGGGGTGGGCAGGCACTGAAGCTTTCTTT. This codes for CASSSAGWAGTEAFF. The gene calls are TRBV5-1 and TRBJ1-1; D remains unclear. Trimming pared 3 bases from V and 4 bases from J, leaving 16 bases between. From germline, CDR1 is SGHRS and CDR2 YFSETQ. The CDR3 sequence is 15 residues long.

V is TRBV28 and J is TRBJ1-3, with a tentative D call TRBD1 (5 bases). CDR1 and CDR2 (germline): MDHEN, SYDVKM. V was clipped by 4 bases and J by 0 bases, with 7 bases between them. The CDR3 totals 14 residues. Here the CDR3 reads CASSSGGSGNTIYF. CDR3 bases: TGTGCCAGCAGTTCCGGGGGCTCTGGAAACACCATATATTTT.

The chain couples TRBV10-1 to TRBJ1-6; no definite D call. This CDR3 contains 15 residues. Between the trimmed V and J ends, which lost 0 bases and 6 bases, there was a span of 9 bases. CDR1 is WNHNN, CDR2 SYGVQD, per germline (reference sequence). DNA for the CDR3: TGCGCCAGCAGTGAGTCTGTCTATTCTAATTCACCCCTCCACTTT. It yields the protein CASSESVYSNSPLHF.

The chain carries TRBV27 and TRBJ2-3; 10 nucleotides align to TRBD1. The ends lost 3 bases at V and 4 bases at J; junction bases unmatched: 4. The germline V gene encodes CDR1 MNHEY and CDR2 SMNVEV (reference sequence). The CDR3 runs 15 residues. CDR3 sequence (DNA): TGTGCCAGCAGTTTTTGGACAGGGGGAGCAGATACGCAGTATTTT. It is translated as CASSFWTGGADTQYF.

The rearrangement uses TRBV30 and TRBJ2-7; 8 bases match TRBD1. The CDR3 covers 12 residues. CDR1 is GTSNPN, CDR2 SVGIG, per germline (reference sequence). The junction had 12 bases not matched to a gene; V was cut back by 5 bases and J by 12 bases. As DNA, the CDR3 is TGTGCCTGGGGAGACAGGGGCGAAGTGGGGTACTTC. It codes for CAWGDRGEVGYF. Variable domain in full (rest from reference TRBV30 and TRBJ2-7): SQTIHQWPATLVQPVGSPLSLECTVEGTSNPNLYWYRQAAGRGLQLLFYSVGIGQISSEVPQNLSASRPQDRQFILSSKKLLLSDSGFYLCAWGDRGEVGYFGPGTRLTVT.

The V and J genes are TRBV21-1 and TRBJ1-5; the table's TRBD1 call for D was not verified on the DNA. TRBV21-1 is an annotated pseudogene. CDR3 size: 17 residues. CDR3 residues: CASSKVRDRGSNQPQHF. The CDR3 coding sequence is TGTGCCAGCAGCAAAGTACGGGACAGGGGGAGCAATCAGCCCCAGCATTTT.

The chain couples TRBV7-9 to TRBJ1-2; 7 bases map to TRBD1. Germline values: CDR1 SEHNR, CDR2 FQNEAQ (reference sequence). Trimming at V came to 10 bases and at J to 1 base, leaving 12 bases not matched to a gene. The CDR3 runs 15 residues. The CDR3 DNA sequence: TGTGCCACCCGATACGGACAGGCCTTTAACTATGGCTACACCTTC. Its protein is CATRYGQAFNYGYTF.

This sequence joins TRBV5-4 and TRBJ2-3; 10 bases fit TRBD1. Germline V lookup: CDR1 SGHNT, CDR2 YYREEE (reference sequence). The CDR3 is 16 residues long. Trimming cost V 4 bases and J 2 bases; bases outside gene matches: 7. CDR3 sequence: CASSLRDRGLTDTQYF. The DNA of the CDR3 is TGTGCCAGCAGCCTCCGGGACAGGGGCCTCACAGATACGCAGTATTTT.

This chain joins TRBV2 and TRBJ1-5; D is unresolved. The germline V gene has CDR1 SNHLY and CDR2 FYNNEI. Trimming took 5 bases from V and 4 from J, leaving 3 bases between them. CDR3 length: 11 amino acids. CDR3 sequence reads: CASSLNQPQHF. The CDR3 coding sequence is TGTGCCAGCAGTCTTAATCAGCCCCAGCATTTT.

The rearrangement joins TRBV7-8 to TRBJ1-2; maybe TRBD1 (5 bases). The V end lost 1 base, the J end lost 2 bases, and 11 bases lay between the germline ends. Germline-derived CDR1 and CDR2 are SGHVS and FQNEAQ. The length of the CDR3 is 15 residues. The CDR3 nucleotides are TGTGCCAGCAGCTTAGGGTTTGGGGGGAACTATGGCTACACCTTC. It codes for CASSLGFGGNYGYTF.

The chain has TRBV9 and TRBJ2-2; TRBD1 might be the D (6 bases). The CDR3 totals 13 residues. In germline, CDR1 is SGDLS, CDR2 YYNGEE. With 0 bases removed from V and 7 bases from J, the gap between germline ends came to 7 bases. CDR3: CASSVAGDGELFF. CDR3 sequence (DNA): TGTGCCAGCAGCGTAGCAGGGGACGGGGAGCTGTTTTTT.

V and J are TRBV5-4 and TRBJ2-3; possibly TRBD2 for D (5 bases). The V and J ends lost 0 bases and 9 bases respectively, with 11 bases between them. Germline V gene sequence: CDR1 SGHNT, CDR2 YYREEE (reference sequence). This CDR3 is 13 amino acids long. This CDR3 is CASSLGLAGTQYF. In DNA, the CDR3 is TGTGCCAGCAGCTTGGGGCTAGCAGGCACGCAGTATTTT.